Listed below are T cell receptor beta chains from one sample, sequenced in a study of yellow fever vaccine responses in identical twins. TCRdb re-called the RT-PCR reads with MiXCR, one entry per CDR3 protein. The repertoire includes more than 600 distinct CDR3 sequences, over 75% of them detected once, and almost 6.5% sits in the top ten. The sample in question was T cells from blood (PBMCs), unsorted or a sorted subset (not recorded which), obtained before or after yellow fever vaccination (not recorded which). Receptors were obtained from a woman between 18 and 29 years old who received the yellow fever vaccine. Each CDR3 is given with its conserved first and last residue. D genes are given only for firm matches.

CDR3aa,d_gene,j_gene,v_gene
CASSQDRQFRGRSPLHF,.,TRBJ1-6,TRBV14
CAIKTSESEQYF,.,TRBJ2-7,TRBV10-3
CASSVDRAREQFF,TRBD1,TRBJ2-1,TRBV2
CATSRGGRGGNEQFF,.,TRBJ2-1,TRBV15
CAISDPTRTNKKLYEQYF,.,TRBJ2-7,TRBV10-3
CASRDSGNTIYF,.,TRBJ1-3,TRBV10-1
CASSYSSDLNTEAFF,.,TRBJ1-1,TRBV6-5
CSVDFGKPYEQYF,.,TRBJ2-7,TRBV29-1
CASTRDSLGGTQYF,.,TRBJ2-5,TRBV28
CASSSSESSYNEQFF,.,TRBJ2-1,TRBV7-9
CASSLSANEQFF,.,TRBJ2-1,TRBV5-4
CASSSGFYEQYF,.,TRBJ2-7,TRBV12-3/TRBV12-4
CASSRGPRQETQYF,.,TRBJ2-5,TRBV4-3
CSASFEILTGYEQYF,.,TRBJ2-7,TRBV20-1
CASSQVSRRAFF,.,TRBJ1-1,TRBV23-1
CSASPLRAGEDEQFF,.,TRBJ2-1,TRBV20-1
CASSPGAAMNTEAFF,.,TRBJ1-1,TRBV19
CASSQEVQNTGNTIYF,.,TRBJ1-3,TRBV4-1
CASSSSGRVNEQFF,TRBD2,TRBJ2-1,TRBV4-1
CSASRQGAGTGELFF,TRBD1,TRBJ2-2,TRBV20-1
CAISTGTGGNTIYF,TRBD1,TRBJ1-3,TRBV10-3
CASSRGSNSPLHF,.,TRBJ1-6,TRBV4-1